Listed below are T cell receptor beta chains from one sample, sequenced in a study of shared clonotypes between healthy human individuals. Here immunoSEQ multiplex PCR was the method, and the copy in TCRdb shows in-frame clones only, minus some. The repertoire has roughly 1,000,000 clones, approximately 78% of them found once; the top ten carry more than 0.45%. The sequencing sample was made of memory CD4+ T cells from PBMCs. These receptors came from a man aged 18 to 29 in good health. Some clones in this sample may be carry-over from other donors' samples. Each CDR3 is given with its conserved first and last residue. D genes are given only for firm matches. Clone sizes are given selectively: once, few, many, or a class where the clone is expanded.

j_call,clone_size,v_call,d_call,cdr3_length,cdr3_nt,cdr3_aa
TRBJ2-1,.,TRBV6-1,TRBD2,13,TGTGCCAGCGTAGTGTCGGGGGGAAATGAGCAGTTCTTC,CASVVSGGNEQFF
TRBJ2-1,.,TRBV5-1,TRBD2,14,TGCGCCAGCAGCTCGGGACTAGCAGGCAATGAGCAGTTCTTC,CASSSGLAGNEQFF
TRBJ2-3,once,TRBV7-3,.,13,TGTGCCAGCAGCTCGGGGGGCACAGATACGCAGTATTTT,CASSSGGTDTQYF
TRBJ1-1,.,TRBV27,.,15,TGTGCCAGCAGTTCAATATATCGTTCGTGGACTGAAGCTTTCTTT,CASSSIYRSWTEAFF
TRBJ2-7,few,TRBV2,TRBD1,14,TGTGCCAGCAGCGGGGGGACAGGGATGTACGAGCAGTACTTC,CASSGGTGMYEQYF
TRBJ1-5,.,TRBV7-2,.,15,TGTGCCAGCAGCTTGGTGGACAGTGCTTGGGAGCCCCAGCATTTT,CASSLVDSAWEPQHF
TRBJ2-3,.,TRBV25-1,.,14,TGTGCCAGCAGTGGACTAGGAGGCGCAGATACGCAGTATTTT,CASSGLGGADTQYF
TRBJ1-2,.,TRBV7-8,.,12,TGTGCCAGCAGCCCTATATCCGGCGGCTACACCTTC,CASSPISGGYTF
TRBJ2-2,many,TRBV10-3,.,16,TGTGCCATCAGTGGGGCACAGGGAACTGGTGCCGGGGAGCTGTTTTTT,CAISGAQGTGAGELFF
TRBJ1-2,.,TRBV11-2,TRBD1,14,TGTGCCAGCAGCGAAGGGACAGGGAACTATGGCTACACCTTC,CASSEGTGNYGYTF
TRBJ1-4,.,TRBV5-4,.,13,TGTGCCAGCAGCGTGGCGAGGCGGGAAAAACTGTTTTTT,CASSVARREKLFF
TRBJ2-7,once,TRBV6-1,TRBD1,14,TGTGCCAGCAGTGAACAGACAGGGGACATCGAGCAGTACTTC,CASSEQTGDIEQYF
TRBJ2-2,.,TRBV5-1,.,15,TGCGCCAGCAGCAGGGGGATCGCGAACACCGGGGAGCTGTTTTTT,CASSRGIANTGELFF
TRBJ2-7,.,TRBV4-1,.,17,TGCGCCAGCAGCCCAAGATATAGGCAGGGTACTGTTAACGAGCAGTACTTC,CASSPRYRQGTVNEQYF
TRBJ2-3,.,TRBV7-2,TRBD2,15,TGTGCCAGCAGCTTGGGACTAGAGACCGCAGATACGCAGTATTTT,CASSLGLETADTQYF
TRBJ1-5,few,TRBV11-2,.,13,TGTGCCAGCAGCTTAGCTTACGCGCAGCCCCAGCATTTT,CASSLAYAQPQHF
TRBJ2-3,.,TRBV6-1,TRBD2,17,TGTGCCAGCAGTGAAGGCCGGCTAGCGGGAACTACAGATACGCAGTATTTT,CASSEGRLAGTTDTQYF
TRBJ2-6,many,TRBV6-5,.,13,TGTGCCAGCAGTTACTCTCGGGCCAACGTCCTGACTTTC,CASSYSRANVLTF
TRBJ2-5,.,TRBV5-1,TRBD1,11,TGCGCCAGCAACAGGGGTGAGACCCAGTACTTC,CASNRGETQYF
TRBJ2-7,.,TRBV11-2,.,18,TGTGCCAGCAGCTTAGAAAGGGGGGGAGCGACGAGCTCCTACGAGCAGTACTTC,CASSLERGGATSSYEQYF
TRBJ2-7,.,TRBV6-5,.,13,TGTGCCAGCAGCATTGATGGTTTTTACGAGCAGTACTTC,CASSIDGFYEQYF
TRBJ1-1,.,TRBV6-5,.,15,TGTGCCAGCAGTTACAGTGGTTTAGAGGGCACTGAAGCTTTCTTT,CASSYSGLEGTEAFF
TRBJ1-4,.,TRBV11-2,.,17,TGTGCCAGCAGCTCGGGCCTCGACAGGAACCGAAATGAAAAACTGTTTTTT,CASSSGLDRNRNEKLFF
TRBJ1-2,.,TRBV7-9,TRBD1,14,TGTGCCAGCAGCCCGAGGGACAGGAGGCCGGGCTACACCTTC,CASSPRDRRPGYTF
TRBJ1-2,.,TRBV19,.,13,TGTGCCAGTAGTCCTACCTGGGGGGGCCTCTACACCTTC,CASSPTWGGLYTF
TRBJ2-5,.,TRBV18,TRBD2,15,TGTGCCAGCTCATTCCTAGCGGGAGGAGAAGAGACCCAGTACTTC,CASSFLAGGEETQYF
TRBJ2-2,.,TRBV5-4,TRBD2,16,TGTGCCAGCAGCTTGGGACTAGCGGCCAACACCGGGGAGCTGTTTTTT,CASSLGLAANTGELFF
TRBJ2-3,.,TRBV29-1,TRBD2,17,TGCAGCGTCTCCGGACTAGCGGGAGACTCTAGCACAGATACGCAGTATTTT,CSVSGLAGDSSTDTQYF
TRBJ2-6,once,TRBV10-3,.,16,TGTGCCATCACCGAGAGCAGGGGCCCTGGGGCCAACGTCCTGACTTTC,CAITESRGPGANVLTF
TRBJ2-1,.,TRBV4-1,.,14,TGCGCCAGCAGCCAATCCCAGCTCAGCTTGGGGCAGTTCTTC,CASSQSQLSLGQFF
TRBJ2-7,.,TRBV11-2,TRBD2,16,TGTGCCAGCAGCTTAGCTCGTCCTAGCGGCACCTACGAGCAGTACTTC,CASSLARPSGTYEQYF
TRBJ2-5,.,TRBV5-5,.,16,TGTGCCAGCAGCTCACGGATCAAGTTCGAGGATGAGACCCAGTACTTC,CASSSRIKFEDETQYF
TRBJ1-2,.,TRBV5-6,.,12,TGTGCCAGCAGCGTATGGCGTGGGGGGCGAGCCTTC,CASSVWRGGRAF
TRBJ1-1,.,TRBV5-1,.,16,TGCGCCAGCAGCCCCCCGGGTGGGGGGCGCGGTACTGAAGCTTTCTTT,CASSPPGGGRGTEAFF
TRBJ2-1,.,TRBV9,TRBD2,16,TGTGCCAGCAGCGTAAACCCTCTAGCGGGAGTACCCGAGCAGTTCTTC,CASSVNPLAGVPEQFF
TRBJ2-1,once,TRBV12-2,.,15,TGTGCAAGTCGCTTAGCGCCTAGCGGGAGGGGTGGGCAGTTCTTC,CASRLAPSGRGGQFF
TRBJ2-1,.,TRBV30,.,11,TGTGCCTGGAGCGATAGCGAGGAGCAGTTCTTC,CAWSDSEEQFF
TRBJ1-1,.,TRBV28,.,11,TGTGCCAGCAGGGGGACCACTGAAGCTTTCTTT,CASRGTTEAFF
TRBJ1-2,.,TRBV6-5,TRBD1,13,TGTGCCAGCAGGCAGACAGGGGACTATGGCTACACCTTC,CASRQTGDYGYTF